This TCR beta chain came from a study of beta chain features in type 1 diabetes. Every isolated RNA sample was fully reverse transcribed, so sequencing captured expressed TCRB transcripts. Sequenced by immunoSEQ multiplex PCR; TCRdb stores in-frame clones only, minus some. Of 250,000 or so clones listed, about 71% were seen once; the top ten hold about 0.05%. Findings of the study overall: Lower insertion and higher deletion counts appeared at VDJ junctions in type 1 diabetes patients.

On this clone: Antigen unknown.

The sequenced sample consisted of naive CD4+ T cells from blood. The clonotype comes from a man aged 25-40 years in good health.

The DNA for the CDR3 is TGTGCCAGCAGTTTATACAGGGCGAACAATGAGCAGTTCTTC. This sequence encodes CASSLYRANNEQFF. This rearrangement joins TRBV27 to TRBJ2-1, with TRBD1 as a possible D gene (6 bases). This CDR3 region has 14 residues. The germline CDR1 and CDR2 sequences are MNHEY and SMNVEV (reference sequence). Trimming stripped 1 base from V and 5 bases from J, with 9 bases between.